The following is a T cell receptor (beta chain) sequence with its context. What it recognizes is unknown. The germline V gene has CDR1 LGHDT and CDR2 YNNKEL (reference sequence). V lost 1 base, J lost 3 bases, and 9 bases stayed unmatched. The CDR3 has 16 amino acids. This sample is drawn from a study of blood T cells in healthy people across ages. Study-wide findings and caveats: The lack of PBMC sorting stopped any conclusive naive versus antigen-experienced comparison. Long-lived donors carried more naive CD4+ cells and greater diversity than aged donors.

A second PCR, run for roughly 7 to 11 cycles, used a sample-barcoded 5' primer plus a J-beta primer mix. TCRdb reprocessed the 5' RACE reads with MiXCR, giving one entry per CDR3 protein. The table includes about 600,000 distinct CDR3 sequences, around 48% detected once. The origin of this receptor is a man aged 80 or over in good health. The chain is built from TRBV3-1 and TRBJ2-7, with TRBD2 matching over 7 bases. The sample comprised blood. CDR3 nucleotide sequence: TGTGCCAGCAGCCAAGGACCCTTCGGGGGGTACTACGAGCAGTACTTC. It specifies CASSQGPFGGYYEQYF.